This is a list of T cell receptor beta chains from one sample in a study of blood T cell repertoires in COVID-19. Method: immunoSEQ multiplex PCR; TCRdb's copy keeps in-frame clones and lacks some. The table shows some 180,000 clones, with 80% to 95% occurring only once. Sample: peripheral blood. Receptors were obtained from a man in his fifties with acute or convalescent COVID-19. Both conserved end residues are part of each CDR3. Fields, in order: V gene, D gene, clone size, J gene, CDR3 DNA, CDR3 protein. The D gene is left open where the match is weak. Clone sizes are given selectively: once, few, many, or a class where the clone is expanded.

TRBV23-1	.	.	TRBJ2-7	TGCGCCAGCAGTCGCTGGCAGGGTAAGTCTTACGAGCAGTACTTC	CASSRWQGKSYEQYF
TRBV7-2	TRBD2	.	TRBJ2-5	TGTGCCAGCAGCGTCGGGAGGAAAGAGACCCAGTACTTC	CASSVGRKETQYF
TRBV3-1/TRBV3-2	TRBD2	.	TRBJ2-1	TGTGCCAGCAGCCAAGAAAGCGGGGGGCATGAGCAGTTCTTC	CASSQESGGHEQFF
TRBV27	.	.	TRBJ2-1	TGTGCCAGCAGTTTAGCGGGAAGCTCCTACAATGAGCAGTTCTTC	CASSLAGSSYNEQFF
TRBV29-1	TRBD2	.	TRBJ2-3	TGCAGCAGTCTAGGAGGACTAGCGGGGGGGCCAGATACGCAGTATTTT	CSSLGGLAGGPDTQYF
TRBV28	.	.	TRBJ2-1	TGTGCCAGCAGCCGCACCCCTTGGACGGGTTCAGGGTACAATGAGCAGTTCTTC	CASSRTPWTGSGYNEQFF
TRBV7-9	TRBD1	.	TRBJ1-4	TGTGCCAGCAGCCCGCTGGGACAGATTAATGAAAAACTGTTTTTT	CASSPLGQINEKLFF
TRBV5-1	TRBD1	.	TRBJ1-4	TGCGCCAGCAGCATCCGACAGGGGAATGAAAAACTGTTTTTT	CASSIRQGNEKLFF
TRBV28	TRBD1	.	TRBJ1-2	TGTGCCAGCAGTTTACTGGACAGGGAGGTCGATGGCTACACCTTC	CASSLLDREVDGYTF
TRBV2	.	.	TRBJ1-1	TGTGCCAGCAATCGTCAGGTAGACACTGAAGCTTTCTTT	CASNRQVDTEAFF
TRBV12-3/TRBV12-4	.	.	TRBJ1-3	TGTGCCAGCAGTTACAGGGCTGGAAACACCATATATTTT	CASSYRAGNTIYF
TRBV30	TRBD1	.	TRBJ2-7	TGTGCCTGGAGTGCCTTGGACAGGGGAACATACTACGAGCAGTACTTC	CAWSALDRGTYYEQYF
TRBV7-8	TRBD1	.	TRBJ2-3	TGTGCCAGCAGCTCCGACAGGGTCAATTCAGATACGCAGTATTTT	CASSSDRVNSDTQYF
TRBV12-3/TRBV12-4	.	.	TRBJ1-1	TGTGCCAGCAGTTATACAGGTGAAGCTTTCTTT	CASSYTGEAFF
TRBV4-2	TRBD1	.	TRBJ1-1	TGTGCCAGCAGCCGGGGAGACAGGGATATGAACACTGAAGCTTTCTTT	CASSRGDRDMNTEAFF
TRBV11-2	TRBD1	.	TRBJ1-4	TGTGCCAGCAGCCCGGGACAGACTAATGAAAAACTGTTTTTT	CASSPGQTNEKLFF
TRBV5-1	TRBD1	few	TRBJ2-2	TGCGCCAGCAGCGCCGGACAGGGCAACACCGGGGAGCTGTTTTTT	CASSAGQGNTGELFF
TRBV28	TRBD1	.	TRBJ1-5	TGTGCCAGCAGTTTACTTCGTCCCCCCATACAGGGGGGGTACGGCAATCAGCCCCAGCATTTT	CASSLLRPPIQGGYGNQPQHF
TRBV24-1	TRBD2	.	TRBJ2-1	TGTGCCACCAGTGATTCCGGGACTAAAAATGAGCAGTTCTTC	CATSDSGTKNEQFF
TRBV29-1	.	.	TRBJ2-3	TGCAGCGCCAGCGGAGGGAGCCATATAGGGGCAGATACGCAGTATTTT	CSASGGSHIGADTQYF
TRBV3-1/TRBV3-2	TRBD1	.	TRBJ2-7	TGTGCCAGCAGCCAAGAGGGGACAGGGAACGAGCAGTACTTC	CASSQEGTGNEQYF
TRBV29-1	.	.	TRBJ1-1	TGCAGCGCTAAGGAGGGGCACATGAACACTGAAGCTTTCTTT	CSAKEGHMNTEAFF
TRBV7-8	TRBD1	.	TRBJ2-7	TGTGCCAGCAGCCCGACGGGACAGACCTACGAGCAGTACTTC	CASSPTGQTYEQYF
TRBV5-1	.	.	TRBJ2-1	TGCGCCAGCAGCTCCAGGGGTTTGGTGTATGAGCAGTTCTTC	CASSSRGLVYEQFF
TRBV3-1/TRBV3-2	TRBD1	few	TRBJ1-2	TGTGCCAGCAGCCGGGACAGCCTAGGCTATGGCTACACCTTC	CASSRDSLGYGYTF
TRBV6-5	.	.	TRBJ1-5	TGTGCCAGCAGTTTGGCAGGGGTGAGCAATCAGCCCCAGCATTTT	CASSLAGVSNQPQHF
TRBV7-2	.	.	TRBJ1-6	TGTGCCAGCAGCAGCCTACAGTCGGGGGGTTATTCACCCCTCCACTTT	CASSSLQSGGYSPLHF
TRBV7-2	.	.	TRBJ1-5	TGTGCCAGCAGCTTAGAGCCCGGGAATCAGCCCCAGCATTTT	CASSLEPGNQPQHF
TRBV30	.	.	TRBJ1-5	TGTGCCTGGAGCTCCCCAGGGAATTGGCAGCCCCAGCATTTT	CAWSSPGNWQPQHF
TRBV6-5	.	.	TRBJ1-1	TGTGCCAGCACCTTTGACAGAAACACTGAAGCTTTCTTT	CASTFDRNTEAFF
TRBV9	.	.	TRBJ2-1	TGTGCCAGCAGCGTAGAGGGGAGGAATGAGCAGTTCTTC	CASSVEGRNEQFF
TRBV4-2	.	few	TRBJ1-4	TGTGCCAGCAGCCAAGGCACAGGGAATGAAAAACTGTTTTTT	CASSQGTGNEKLFF
TRBV6-4	TRBD2	few	TRBJ2-1	TGTGCCAGCAGTGCTACGGGACTAGCGGGAGGTAATGAGCAGTTCTTC	CASSATGLAGGNEQFF
TRBV7-9	.	.	TRBJ2-1	TGTGCCAGCAGCTGGGTTTCCGGGACAGAGCAGTTCTTC	CASSWVSGTEQFF
TRBV25-1	.	.	TRBJ2-7	TGTGCCAGCAGTGCAGGGCGCGAGCAGTACTTC	CASSAGREQYF
TRBV18	TRBD1	.	TRBJ1-2	TGTGCCAGCTCCCTGACAGGGGAAATCTACACCTTC	CASSLTGEIYTF
TRBV18	.	.	TRBJ1-5	TGTGCCAGCTCACCACAGGATGGAGCACAGCCCCAGCATTTT	CASSPQDGAQPQHF
TRBV7-8	.	.	TRBJ1-4	TGTGCCAGCAGCTTAGCGGCCAGGTCTGGGCAAGAAAAACTGTTTTTT	CASSLAARSGQEKLFF
TRBV18	TRBD2	.	TRBJ2-1	TGTGCCAGTTCGGGGACTAGCGGATCCTACAATGAGCAGTTCTTC	CASSGTSGSYNEQFF
TRBV25-1	TRBD1	.	TRBJ1-2	TGTGCCAGCAGTGGGCCTGTGGGGACAGGGGGCTTTCGGTATGGCTACACCTTC	CASSGPVGTGGFRYGYTF
TRBV12-3/TRBV12-4	.	.	TRBJ2-1	TGTGCCAGCAGTCAATCACTAGACCAGTTCTTC	CASSQSLDQFF
TRBV10-2	.	.	TRBJ1-5	TGCGCCAGCAGTGAGTGGAGCAACAATCAGCCCCAGCATTTT	CASSEWSNNQPQHF
TRBV6-6	TRBD1	.	TRBJ1-6	TGTGCCAGCAGGAAAACGGACAGGGGATATTCACCCCTCCACTTT	CASRKTDRGYSPLHF
TRBV27	TRBD2	.	TRBJ2-7	TGTGCCAGCAGTTTATCAAGGACTAGCTCTTCCTACGAGCAGTACTTC	CASSLSRTSSSYEQYF
TRBV27	TRBD1	.	TRBJ2-7	TGTGCCAGCAGTTCCTGGGACAGGGGGTACGAGCAGTACTTC	CASSSWDRGYEQYF
TRBV5-1	TRBD2	.	TRBJ2-1	TGCGCCAGCAGCTTGTTGCTAGCGGGAGGTGCAGATGAGCAGTTCTTC	CASSLLLAGGADEQFF
TRBV30	TRBD2	.	TRBJ2-6	TGTGCCTCCCCGTGGGTAGCGGGCACCGGGGCCAACGTCCTGACTTTC	CASPWVAGTGANVLTF
TRBV13	TRBD1	.	TRBJ1-5	TGTGCCAGCAGCTCAGACAGGGGGCGAATTCAGCCCCAGCATTTT	CASSSDRGRIQPQHF
TRBV6-5	TRBD1	.	TRBJ2-7	TGTGCCAGCGAAAGTGGGACAGGGGGCGGCGAGCAGTACTTC	CASESGTGGGEQYF
TRBV11-2	.	.	TRBJ2-7	TGTGCCAGCAGCTTAGAAGTCAGGGCCTACGAGCAGTACTTC	CASSLEVRAYEQYF